This T cell receptor (beta chain) emerged from a study of CD8+ T cells in alopecia areata. Across the whole study: The authors scored treated patients' severity by affected scalp percentage. Study-wide points: Only a single nonresponder existed, so baseline CD8+ expansion links stay unclear.

Comments on this clone: Its antigen is currently unknown.

The treatment here: oral pan-JAK inhibitor, 5-10 mg twice daily. V was shortened by 8 bases and J by 7 bases, with 14 bases between the two germline ends. Germline CDR1 and CDR2: SEHNR and FQNEAQ (reference sequence). The CDR3 spans 12 residues. Extraction of RNA preceded its reverse transcription into cDNA, which served as the sequencing template. Sequencing was performed with immunoSEQ multiplex PCR; in TCRdb, only in-frame clones are kept and a portion is missing. Among 150,000 to 200,000 clones, around 60% were seen once, and the ten largest hold around 13%. This receptor was taken from a human donor with alopecia areata. J is TRBJ1-2 and V is TRBV7-9; tentatively, D is TRBD1 (5 bases). Sequenced material: CD8+ T cells sorted from blood, taken at week 24, from a patient treated with tofacitinib. As DNA, the CDR3 is TGTGCCAGCTGGTCAGGGATGAGTGGCTACACCTTC. This gives the protein CASWSGMSGYTF.